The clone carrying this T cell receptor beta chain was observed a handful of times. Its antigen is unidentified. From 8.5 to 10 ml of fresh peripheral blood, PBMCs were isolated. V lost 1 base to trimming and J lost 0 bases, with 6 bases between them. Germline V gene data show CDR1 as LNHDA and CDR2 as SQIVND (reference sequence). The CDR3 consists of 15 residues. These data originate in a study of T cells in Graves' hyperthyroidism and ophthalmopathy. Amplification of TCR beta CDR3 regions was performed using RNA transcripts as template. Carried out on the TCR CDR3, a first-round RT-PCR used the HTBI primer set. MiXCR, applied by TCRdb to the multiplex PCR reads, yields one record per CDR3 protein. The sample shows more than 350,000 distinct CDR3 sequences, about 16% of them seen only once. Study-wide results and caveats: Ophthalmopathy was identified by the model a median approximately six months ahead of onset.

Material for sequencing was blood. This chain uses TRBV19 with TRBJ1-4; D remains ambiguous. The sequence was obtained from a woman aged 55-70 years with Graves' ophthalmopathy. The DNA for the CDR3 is TGTGCCAGTAGTATAGGAAGAGCAACTAATGAAAAACTGTTTTTT. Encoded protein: CASSIGRATNEKLFF.